These 10 T cell receptor beta chains were sequenced from one sample in a study of blood T cells in healthy people across ages. The authors ran a second PCR of about 6 to 12 cycles using a sample-barcoded 5' primer and a J-beta primer mix. TCRdb independently ran MiXCR on the 5' RACE reads; one entry per CDR3 protein. The sample shows over 1,300,000 distinct CDR3 sequences, roughly 60% of them seen only once. The material sequenced was blood. The receptors stem from a man younger than 35 in good health.

Here the CDR3 DNA reads TGTGCCAGCACCGAGTCTAGCACAGATACGCAGTATTTT. Encoded protein: CASTESSTDTQYF. V and J are TRBV6-5 and TRBJ2-3, with D hard to call. The CDR3 covers 13 residues. V shed 7 bases and J shed 0 bases, with 8 bases lying between them. CDR1 and CDR2 (germline): MNHEY, SVGAGI.

The CDR3 DNA sequence: TGTGCCAGCAGCTTAGAGCCAGGGCTAGAAGAGACCCAGTACTTC. As protein: CASSLEPGLEETQYF. This chain uses TRBV7-9 with TRBJ2-5; possibly TRBD1 for D (5 bases). CDR3 length: 15 amino acids. In germline, CDR1 is SEHNR, CDR2 FQNEAQ (reference sequence). V dropped 1 base and J dropped 3 bases, with 12 bases sitting between them.

In its sample, this clonotype was seen a few times. The rearrangement links TRBV11-2 to TRBJ2-7; the match to TRBD1 covers 8 bases. This CDR3 comprises 16 residues. Per germline, CDR1 SGHAT and CDR2 FQNNGV. The V gene end was trimmed by 1 base and the J gene end by 4 bases; junction bases not matched to a gene: 9. The CDR3 is CASSLGDWDRSYEQYF. The CDR3 DNA is TGTGCCAGCAGCTTAGGAGATTGGGACAGGAGTTACGAGCAGTACTTC.

The CDR3 nucleotides are TGTGCCAGCAGCTTAGGGACCGGGACAAGTTATCAGCCCCAGCATTTT. Encoded protein: CASSLGTGTSYQPQHF. The chain combines TRBV7-2 with TRBJ1-5; a weak D match, TRBD1 (6 bases). Germline-derived CDR1 and CDR2 are SGHTA and FQGNSA. The CDR3 runs 16 residues. The V end lost 1 base, the J end lost 5 bases, and 15 bases lay between the germline ends.

This clonotype has just a few counts. This chain joins TRBV29-1 and TRBJ1-2, with no clear D. Germline V gene data show CDR1 as SQVTM and CDR2 as ANQGSEA. V dropped 5 bases and J dropped 9 bases, with 16 bases sitting between them. The CDR3 has 12 residues. CDR3 sequence: CSVHGLLGSYTF. DNA for the CDR3: TGCAGCGTTCACGGACTGCTCGGGAGCTACACCTTC.

The V call is TRBV4-3, the J call TRBJ1-2, with TRBD1 as a possible D gene (6 bases). The CDR3 covers 15 residues. V shed 3 bases and J shed 4 bases, with 15 bases lying between them. Germline values: CDR1 LGHNA, CDR2 YSLEER. CDR3 bases: TGCGCCAGCAGCCACCGGGAGGGGGTTGGCTATGGCTACACCTTC. It encodes CASSHREGVGYGYTF.

In its sample, this clonotype was seen once. This chain connects TRBV25-1 to TRBJ2-4; D gene uncertain. CDR1 and CDR2 from the germline V gene are MGHDK and SYGVNS. This CDR3 has 16 amino acids. V was shortened by 3 bases and J by 1 base, with 13 bases between the two germline ends. CDR3 amino acids: CASSDSGGWAKNIQYF. The DNA of the CDR3 is TGTGCCAGCAGTGACTCTGGTGGGTGGGCCAAAAACATTCAGTACTTC.

The genes are TRBV29-1 and TRBJ2-3, with 7 bases matching TRBD2. Per the germline V gene, CDR1 is SQVTM and CDR2 is ANQGSEA. V gave up 3 bases and J gave up 5 bases; unmatched junction bases: 5. The CDR3 contains 13 residues. The CDR3 DNA reads TGCAGCGTTGAGTTAGGGACTAAAGATACGCAGTATTTT. It translates to CSVELGTKDTQYF.

Regarding this clonotype: Germline is not matched at one junction end, which may reflect a read error. The J gene is TRBJ2-5, the V gene TRBV6-1; 7 bases line up with TRBD2. The CDR3 has 13 amino acids. Germline V CDR1 and CDR2: MNHNS, SASEGT. CDR3 residues: CASGRDGFAEQHF. The CDR3 DNA reads TGTGCCAGCGGGAGGGACGGGTTCGCGGAGCAGCACTTC.

There are a few counts of this clonotype. This rearrangement joins TRBV20-1 to TRBJ1-2; possible D gene TRBD1, 5 bases. The V gene lost 3 bases and the J gene lost 4 bases, with 15 bases spanning the gap. The CDR3 sequence is 14 residues long. The germline V gene encodes CDR1 DFQATT and CDR2 SNEGSKA (reference sequence). In nucleotides, the CDR3 is TGCAGTGCTAGTTCTACTAGGGGCGGCTATGGCTACACCTTC. Its protein is CSASSTRGGYGYTF.